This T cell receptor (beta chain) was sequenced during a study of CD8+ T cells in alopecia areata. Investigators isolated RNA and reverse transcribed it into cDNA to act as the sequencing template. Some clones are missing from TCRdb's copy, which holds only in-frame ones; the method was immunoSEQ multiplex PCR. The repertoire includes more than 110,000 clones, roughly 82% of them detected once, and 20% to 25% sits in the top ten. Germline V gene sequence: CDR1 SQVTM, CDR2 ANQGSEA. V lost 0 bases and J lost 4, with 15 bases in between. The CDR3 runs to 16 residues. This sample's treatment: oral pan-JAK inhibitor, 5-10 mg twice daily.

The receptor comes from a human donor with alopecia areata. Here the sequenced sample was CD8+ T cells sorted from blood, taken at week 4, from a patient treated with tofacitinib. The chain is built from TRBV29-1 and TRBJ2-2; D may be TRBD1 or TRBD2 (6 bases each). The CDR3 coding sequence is TGCAGCGTTGAAGAACCGGGGGCGCGGGGCACCGGGGAGCTGTTTTTT. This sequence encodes CSVEEPGARGTGELFF.